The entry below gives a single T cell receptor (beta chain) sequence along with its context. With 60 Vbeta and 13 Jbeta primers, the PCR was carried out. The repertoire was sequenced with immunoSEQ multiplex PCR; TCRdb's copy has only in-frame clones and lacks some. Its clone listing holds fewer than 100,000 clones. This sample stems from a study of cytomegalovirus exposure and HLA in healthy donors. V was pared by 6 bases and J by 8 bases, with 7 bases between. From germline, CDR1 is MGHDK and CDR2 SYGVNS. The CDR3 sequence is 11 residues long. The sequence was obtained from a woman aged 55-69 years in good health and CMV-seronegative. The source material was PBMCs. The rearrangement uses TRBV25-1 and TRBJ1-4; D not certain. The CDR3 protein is CASSQVEKLFF. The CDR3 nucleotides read TGTGCCAGCAGCCAGGTGGAAAAACTGTTTTTT.